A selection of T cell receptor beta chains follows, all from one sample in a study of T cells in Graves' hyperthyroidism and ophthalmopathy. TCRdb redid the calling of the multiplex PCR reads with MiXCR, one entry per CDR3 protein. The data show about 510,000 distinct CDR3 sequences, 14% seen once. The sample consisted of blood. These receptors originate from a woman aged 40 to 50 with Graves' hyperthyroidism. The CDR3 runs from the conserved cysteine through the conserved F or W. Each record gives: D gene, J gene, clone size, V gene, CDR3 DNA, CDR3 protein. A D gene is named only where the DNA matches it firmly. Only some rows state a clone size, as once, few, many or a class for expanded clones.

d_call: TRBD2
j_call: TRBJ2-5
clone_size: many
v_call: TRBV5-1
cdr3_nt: TGCGCCAGCAGCTTGACGGGAGGGCCTTTGGAGACCCAGTACTTC
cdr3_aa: CASSLTGGPLETQYF

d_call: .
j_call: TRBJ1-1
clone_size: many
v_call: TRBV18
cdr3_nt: TGTGCCAGCTCACCACGTGCCTGGGACACGAACACTGAAGCTTTCTTT
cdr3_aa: CASSPRAWDTNTEAFF

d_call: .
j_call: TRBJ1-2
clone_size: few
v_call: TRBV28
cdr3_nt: TGTGCCAGCACCCCCCGCGGTAACTATGGCTACACCTTC
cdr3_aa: CASTPRGNYGYTF

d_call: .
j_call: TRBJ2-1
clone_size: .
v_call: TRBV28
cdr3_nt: TGTGCCAGCAGTGGTAAGCGGAGCTCCTACAATGAGCAGTTCTTC
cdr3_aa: CASSGKRSSYNEQFF

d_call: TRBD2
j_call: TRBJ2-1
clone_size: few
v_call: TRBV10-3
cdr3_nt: TGTGCCATCAGTGGTCGAAGCGGGAGAGACTACAATGAGCAGTTCTTC
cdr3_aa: CAISGRSGRDYNEQFF

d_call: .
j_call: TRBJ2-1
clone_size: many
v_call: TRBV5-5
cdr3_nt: TGTGCCAGCAGCTTTTGGGAGTCCTACAATGAGCAGTTCTTC
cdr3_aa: CASSFWESYNEQFF

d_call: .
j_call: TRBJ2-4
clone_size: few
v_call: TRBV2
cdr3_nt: TGTGCCAGCAGTGAAGCGGAGGGGGCCGGGAACATTCAGTACTTC
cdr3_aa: CASSEAEGAGNIQYF

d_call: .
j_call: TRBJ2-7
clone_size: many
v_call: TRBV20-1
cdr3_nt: TGCAGTGCTAGACAGGGGAACTCCTACGAGCAGTACTTC
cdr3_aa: CSARQGNSYEQYF

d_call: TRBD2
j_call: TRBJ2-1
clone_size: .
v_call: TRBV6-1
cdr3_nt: TGTGCCAGCACCCAGGGACTACGATTAAACTACAATGAGCAGTTCTTC
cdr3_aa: CASTQGLRLNYNEQFF

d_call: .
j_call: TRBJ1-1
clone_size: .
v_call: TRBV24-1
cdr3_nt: TGTGCCACCAGTGATGCAGGGAAACCTGAAGCTTTCTTT
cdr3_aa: CATSDAGKPEAFF

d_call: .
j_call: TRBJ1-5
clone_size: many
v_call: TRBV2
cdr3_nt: TGTGCCAGCAGTAGACTGAGCAATCAGCCCCAGCATTTT
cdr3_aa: CASSRLSNQPQHF

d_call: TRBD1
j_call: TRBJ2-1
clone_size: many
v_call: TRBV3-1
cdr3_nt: TGTGCCAGCAGCCAACGGGACAGGGGTATGCCCAATGAGCAGTTCTTC
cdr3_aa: CASSQRDRGMPNEQFF

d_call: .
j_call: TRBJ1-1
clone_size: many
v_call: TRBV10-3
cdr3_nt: TGTGCCATCAGGAAGACAGAGAACACTGAAGCTTTCTTT
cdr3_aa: CAIRKTENTEAFF

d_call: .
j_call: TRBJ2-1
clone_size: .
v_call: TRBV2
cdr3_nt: TGTGCCAGCAAGCGGAGGGTAAACAATGAGCAGTTCTTT
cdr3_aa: CASKRRVNNEQFF

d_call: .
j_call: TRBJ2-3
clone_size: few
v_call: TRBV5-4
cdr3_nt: TGTGCCAGCAGCTTGGTGGCAGCCGCAGATACGCAGTATTTT
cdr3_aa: CASSLVAAADTQYF

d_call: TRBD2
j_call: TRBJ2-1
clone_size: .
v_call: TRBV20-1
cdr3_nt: TGCAGTGCTAGAAACCCGGGAAGTCTAGCGGGACATGAGCAGTTCTTC
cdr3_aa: CSARNPGSLAGHEQFF

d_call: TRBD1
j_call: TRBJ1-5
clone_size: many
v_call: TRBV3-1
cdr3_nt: TGTGCCAGCAGCCAACGTGGGACAGGGGACAAGCATTTT
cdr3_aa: CASSQRGTGDKHF

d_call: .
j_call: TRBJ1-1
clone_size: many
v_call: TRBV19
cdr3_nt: TGTGCCAGTACTAGAGTGCCGAACACTGAAGCTTTCTTT
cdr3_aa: CASTRVPNTEAFF

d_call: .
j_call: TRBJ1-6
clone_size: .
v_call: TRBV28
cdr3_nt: TGTGCCAGCAGTTTAAGATTCTATAATTCACCCCTCCACTTT
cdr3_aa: CASSLRFYNSPLHF

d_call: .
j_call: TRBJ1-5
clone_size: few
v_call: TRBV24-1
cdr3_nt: TGTGCCACCAGTGACACATATAGCAATCAGCCCCAGCATTTT
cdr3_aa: CATSDTYSNQPQHF

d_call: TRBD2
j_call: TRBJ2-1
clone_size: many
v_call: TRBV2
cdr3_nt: TGTGCCAGCAGTGGAGATTCCGGGACTAAGAATGAGCAGTTCTTC
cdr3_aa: CASSGDSGTKNEQFF

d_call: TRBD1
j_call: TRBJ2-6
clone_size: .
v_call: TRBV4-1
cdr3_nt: TGCGCCAGCAGGCCGGGACAGGTCTTCTCTGGGGCCAACGTCCTGACTTTC
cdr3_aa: CASRPGQVFSGANVLTF